These 4 T cell receptor beta chains were all obtained from the same sample, sequenced in a study of T cells in Graves' hyperthyroidism and ophthalmopathy. The TCR beta CDR3 regions underwent amplification using RNA transcripts as the source. A first-round RT-PCR of the TCR CDR3 used the HTBI primer set. Via MiXCR, TCRdb re-called the multiplex PCR reads, giving one row per CDR3 protein. The table has hundreds of thousands of distinct CDR3 sequences, about 43% seen once. Sequenced: peripheral blood or thyroid tissue (not recorded which). These receptor sequences come from a woman between 18 and 30 years old with Graves' hyperthyroidism.

This chain connects TRBV12-3 or TRBV12-4 to TRBJ2-7; D is possibly TRBD2 (7 bases). V lost 5 bases to trimming and J lost 6 bases, with 20 bases between them. There are 15 residues in the CDR3. The CDR3 is CASSQLGGESREQYF. CDR3 nucleotide sequence: TGTGCCAGCAGTCAGTTAGGGGGGGAGAGTCGCGAGCAGTACTTC.

This clonotype was picked up many times. The chain uses TRBV7-2 and TRBJ1-1; D remains ambiguous. The V gene lost 3 bases and the J gene lost 1 base, with 9 bases spanning the gap. The germline V gene has CDR1 SGHTA and CDR2 FQGNSA. This CDR3 has 14 amino acids. Here the CDR3 DNA reads TGTGCCAGCAGCTTGAGCCGGGGGAACACTGAAGCTTTCTTT. Amino acids: CASSLSRGNTEAFF.

CDR3 in amino acids: CASSIGTDYSNQPQHF. The CDR3 coding sequence is TGTGCCAGTAGTATCGGGACAGATTATAGCAATCAGCCCCAGCATTTT. This chain uses TRBV19 with TRBJ1-5; TRBD1 aligns across 7 bases. This CDR3 region has 16 residues. J was trimmed by 0 bases and V by 3 bases; bases with no gene match: 5. Germline V gives CDR1 LNHDA, CDR2 SQIVND (reference sequence).

Only a few counts were recorded for this clonotype. The rearrangement links TRBV20-1 to TRBJ2-7; D is perhaps TRBD1 or TRBD2 (5 bases each). This CDR3 contains 14 residues. The V and J ends lost 5 bases and 2 bases respectively, with 16 bases between them. The germline CDR1 and CDR2 sequences are DFQATT and SNEGSKA (reference sequence). CDR3 residues: CSARSWDDPYEQYF. The CDR3 bases are TGCAGTGCTCGTTCGTGGGACGACCCCTACGAGCAGTACTTC.